Presented here are 27 T cell receptor beta chains from one specimen sequenced in a study of T cell responses to AZD1222 COVID-19 vaccine. Some clones are missing from TCRdb's copy, which holds only in-frame ones; the method was immunoSEQ multiplex PCR. Among approximately 150,000 clones, more than 90% were seen once, and the ten largest hold more than 1.5%. The material was peripheral blood, obtained on day 0 of AZD1222 vaccination. The receptors stem from an adult in good health.

The chain links TRBV4-2 to TRBJ1-4; weak D call: TRBD1 (6 bases). Trimming removed 3 bases at V and 3 bases at J, with 14 bases between. This CDR3 comprises 16 residues. The germline gives CDR1 LGHNA, CDR2 YNFKEQ. CDR3 sequence reads: CASSHGIRGANEKLFF. CDR3 coding DNA: TGTGCCAGCAGCCATGGAATCAGGGGAGCTAATGAAAAACTGTTTTTT.

This chain connects TRBV27 to TRBJ1-6; D possibly corresponds to TRBD1 (6 bases). V lost 6 bases to trimming and J lost 9 bases, with 15 bases between them. The CDR3 runs 14 residues. CDR1 MNHEY and CDR2 SMNVEV come from the germline V gene (reference sequence). The CDR3 nucleotides are TGTGCCAGCAGGGAGGGCAGGGGAGGTTCACCCCTCCACTTT. This translates into CASREGRGGSPLHF.

The chain joins TRBV24-1 to TRBJ1-2, with D uncertain. The V and J ends lost 3 bases and 8 bases respectively, with 12 bases between them. Germline CDR1 reads KGHDR; CDR2 reads SFDVKD. This CDR3 contains 13 residues. CDR3: CATSDPLEVGYTF. The CDR3 DNA reads TGTGCCACCAGTGATCCCCTTGAGGTAGGCTACACCTTC.

V usage is TRBV18 and J usage is TRBJ1-2; 9 nucleotides match TRBD1. CDR1 is KGHSH, CDR2 LQKENI, per germline. V lost 5 bases to trimming and J lost 4 bases; unmatched junction nucleotides: 8. CDR3 length: 15 amino acids. The CDR3 nucleotides read TGTGCCAGCTCAACCCGACAGGGGGTCGGCTATGGCTACACCTTC. Its translation: CASSTRQGVGYGYTF.

The genes are TRBV30 and TRBJ1-1; weak D call: TRBD1 (5 bases). CDR1 and CDR2 (germline): GTSNPN, SVGIG (reference sequence). This CDR3 is 13 amino acids long. Trimming took 4 bases from V and 2 from J, leaving 11 bases between them. The CDR3 bases are TGTGCCTGGACGACGGGGGGAAACACTGAAGCTTTCTTT. Protein: CAWTTGGNTEAFF.

The J gene is TRBJ1-6, the V gene TRBV6-2 or TRBV6-3; D not resolved. The germline gives CDR1 MNHEY, CDR2 SVGEGT. V was shortened by 5 bases and J by 9 bases, with 8 bases between the two germline ends. The CDR3 extends over 12 amino acids. DNA of the CDR3: TGTGCCAGCAGTAGTATCATTTCACCCCTCCACTTT. Translated: CASSSIISPLHF.

The CDR3 reads CASSLESGTPYNEQFF. The CDR3 DNA reads as TGTGCCAGCAGCTTAGAAAGCGGGACCCCCTACAATGAGCAGTTCTTC. This chain connects TRBV11-3 to TRBJ2-1; 7 bases are a match to TRBD2. V shed 0 bases and J 2 bases; nucleotides not matched to a gene: 4. The germline CDR1 and CDR2 sequences are SGHNT and YENEEA. The CDR3 has 16 residues.

This clone was detected only a few times. This chain uses TRBV27 with TRBJ1-1; weak D call: TRBD1 (5 bases). The length of the CDR3 is 15 residues. Between the trimmed V and J ends, which lost 1 base and 1 base, there was a span of 10 bases. Germline CDR1 MNHEY, CDR2 SMNVEV (reference sequence). The CDR3: CASSLFGAPNTEAFF. The DNA for the CDR3 is TGTGCCAGCAGTTTATTCGGGGCCCCGAACACTGAAGCTTTCTTT.

V usage is TRBV5-1 and J usage is TRBJ1-1; D is possibly TRBD1 (5 bases). CDR1 is SGHRS and CDR2 is YFSETQ in the germline V gene. CDR3 length: 13 residues. Between the trimmed V and J ends, which lost 0 bases and 6 bases, there was a span of 9 bases. CDR3 bases: TGCGCCAGCAGCTTGGTGGGGGGTGCTGAAGCTTTCTTT. It translates to CASSLVGGAEAFF. The entire variable domain, with the rest obtained from reference TRBV5-1 and TRBJ1-1, is as follows: KAGVTQTPRYLIKTRGQQVTLSCSPISGHRSVSWYQQTPGQGLQFLFEYFSETQRNKGNFPGRFSGRQFSNSRSEMNVSTLELGDSALYLCASSLVGGAEAFFGQGTRLTVV.

CDR3 residues: CSVEDFGEEYGYTF. As DNA, the CDR3 is TGCAGCGTTGAAGATTTCGGAGAGGAATATGGCTACACCTTC. The rearrangement joins TRBV29-1 to TRBJ1-2; D is undetermined. V dropped 0 bases and J dropped 5 bases, with 13 bases sitting between them. Germline V gene lookup returns CDR1 SQVTM and CDR2 ANQGSEA. The CDR3 consists of 14 residues.

This rearrangement joins TRBV5-5 to TRBJ1-5; 11 bases map to TRBD1. The V and J ends lost 0 bases and 7 bases, in that order; junction bases with no gene match: 6. CDR1 and CDR2 from the germline V gene are SGHKS and YYEKEE (reference sequence). The CDR3 has 16 residues. The chain's CDR3 is CASSLGTGGANQPQHF. DNA of the CDR3: TGTGCCAGCAGCTTGGGGACAGGGGGCGCGAACCAGCCCCAGCATTTT. The full variable domain, its missing parts supplied by reference TRBV5-5 and TRBJ1-5, is DAGVTQSPTHLIKTRGQQVTLRCSPISGHKSVSWYQQVLGQGPQFIFQYYEKEERGRGNFPDRFSARQFPNYSSELNVNALLLGDSALYLCASSLGTGGANQPQHFGDGTRLSIL.

The rearrangement joins TRBV4-2 to TRBJ1-3, with D uncertain. The CDR3 extends over 15 amino acids. Germline V gene lookup returns CDR1 LGHNA and CDR2 YNFKEQ. Trimming removed 2 bases at V and 0 bases at J, with 8 bases between. Here the CDR3 DNA reads TGTGCCAGCAGCCAATTAGGGAACTCTGGAAACACCATATATTTT. It translates to CASSQLGNSGNTIYF.

The rearrangement links TRBV2 to TRBJ1-1; D gene unclear. V was shortened by 4 bases and J by 1 base, with 7 bases between the two germline ends. The CDR3 contains 13 residues. Germline CDR1 and CDR2: SNHLY and FYNNEI. The CDR3 loop is CASSGRSNTEAFF. CDR3 DNA sequence: TGTGCCAGCAGTGGCAGGTCGAACACTGAAGCTTTCTTT.

The rearrangement uses TRBV5-1 and TRBJ2-3; 10 bases are a match to TRBD2. Germline CDR1 reads SGHRS; CDR2 reads YFSETQ. Trimming took 5 bases from V and 0 from J; bases not matched to a gene: 6. This CDR3 has 16 amino acids. The CDR3 loop reads CASSFTSGASTDTQYF. DNA for the CDR3: TGCGCCAGCAGTTTCACTAGCGGGGCCAGCACAGATACGCAGTATTTT.

The J gene is TRBJ1-2, the V gene TRBV6-5; D perhaps matches TRBD1 (5 bases). The CDR3 covers 14 residues. The germline V gene has CDR1 MNHEY and CDR2 SVGAGI. V was shortened by 5 bases and J by 5 bases, with 15 bases between the two germline ends. The CDR3 here is CASSSTQGRYGYTF. CDR3 nucleotides: TGTGCCAGCAGTAGCACCCAGGGCCGGTATGGCTACACCTTC.

The gene calls are TRBV9 and TRBJ1-6; D might be TRBD1 (6 bases). V was trimmed by 3 bases and J by 2 bases, leaving 12 bases between them. This CDR3 comprises 16 residues. Germline V lookup: CDR1 SGDLS, CDR2 YYNGEE. The CDR3 sequence: CASSAEGGAYNSPLHF. CDR3 sequence (DNA): TGTGCCAGCAGCGCCGAGGGGGGGGCCTATAATTCACCCCTCCACTTT.

This clone has only one observation. The V and J genes are TRBV28 and TRBJ2-5; D might be TRBD2 (6 bases). CDR1 and CDR2 from the germline V gene are MDHEN and SYDVKM. The CDR3 sequence is 16 residues long. V gave up 2 bases and J gave up 6 bases, with 19 bases separating them. The CDR3 sequence is CASSLGLTLRKKTQYF. The CDR3 region has the DNA TGTGCCAGCAGTTTAGGACTAACCCTGAGGAAAAAGACCCAGTACTTC. Full variable domain (remainder filled in from reference TRBV28 and TRBJ2-5): DVKVTQSSRYLVKRTGEKVFLECVQDMDHENMFWYRQDPGLGLRLIYFSYDVKMKEKGDIPEGYSVSREKKERFSLILESASTNQTSMYLCASSLGLTLRKKTQYFGPGTRLLVL.

The chain joins TRBV7-2 to TRBJ2-5; either TRBD1 or TRBD2 may supply D (7 bases each). Germline V CDR1 and CDR2: SGHTA, FQGNSA. The V gene lost 5 bases and the J gene lost 9 bases, with 19 bases spanning the gap. The CDR3 is made up of 14 amino acids. The CDR3 nucleotides are TGTGCCAGCAGCCTCAGGGGGGGGTCTGCGGCCCAGTACTTC. It specifies CASSLRGGSAAQYF.

The chain carries TRBV5-1 and TRBJ1-1; a possible D gene is TRBD1 (5 bases). The germline V and J ends were trimmed by 4 bases and 1 base, with 14 bases remaining between them. The CDR3 length is 15 residues. Germline-derived CDR1 and CDR2 are SGHRS and YFSETQ. CDR3 nucleotides: TGCGCCAGCAGCGCGGCAGGGTTGAAGAACACTGAAGCTTTCTTT. This sequence encodes CASSAAGLKNTEAFF.

This chain links TRBV7-2 with TRBJ1-1, with a tentative D call TRBD1 (6 bases). Trimming took 1 base from V and 7 from J, leaving 22 bases between them. The CDR3 is 17 amino acids. In germline, CDR1 is SGHTA, CDR2 FQGNSA. CDR3 in amino acids: CASSLGPKGRGQVEAFF. The CDR3 bases are TGTGCCAGCAGCTTAGGGCCTAAGGGGCGGGGACAAGTTGAAGCTTTCTTT.

The rearrangement uses TRBV5-1 and TRBJ1-2, with 7 bases that match TRBD1. The V gene end was trimmed by 2 bases and the J gene end by 5 bases; junction bases not matched to a gene: 0. In germline, CDR1 is SGHRS, CDR2 YFSETQ. This CDR3 spans 12 amino acids. CDR3 sequence (DNA): TGCGCCAGCAGCTTACAGGGGTATGGCTACACCTTC. Translation: CASSLQGYGYTF.

The chain has TRBV6-4 and TRBJ1-5, with TRBD1 matching over 9 bases. With 5 bases clipped from V and 7 bases from J, the junction kept 9 bases outside the gene matches. The CDR3 spans 15 residues. CDR1 MRHNA and CDR2 SNTAGT come from the germline V gene. In nucleotides, the CDR3 is TGTGCCAGCAGTAAGGGACAGGGCTTTAGGCAGCCCCAGCATTTT. Translated: CASSKGQGFRQPQHF.

The chain is built from TRBV10-2 and TRBJ1-4, with 8 nucleotides matching TRBD1. J lost 7 bases, V lost 5 bases, and 6 bases had no gene match. The CDR3 is 14 amino acids. From germline, CDR1 is WSHSY and CDR2 SAAADI. Here the CDR3 DNA reads TGCGCCAGCAGTACAGGGGGTTCGGGTGAAAAACTGTTTTTT. It codes for CASSTGGSGEKLFF.

The chain employs TRBV5-1 and TRBJ1-3, with 7 bases fitting TRBD1. CDR1 is SGHRS, CDR2 YFSETQ, per germline. Losses at the gene ends were 2 bases for V and 0 bases for J; bases not matched to a gene: 11. This CDR3 contains 18 residues. The CDR3 region is CASSFRDSYLNSGNTIYF. DNA of the CDR3: TGCGCCAGCAGCTTTAGGGACAGTTACCTCAACTCTGGAAACACCATATATTTT.

This clone was seen a single time. V and J are TRBV29-1 and TRBJ2-3; perhaps TRBD1 as D (6 bases). Looked up from germline, CDR1 is SQVTM and CDR2 is ANQGSEA. The V and J ends lost 7 bases and 4 bases respectively, with 15 bases between them. CDR3 length equals 13 residues. The CDR3 spells CSGTPGAADTQYF. In DNA, the CDR3 is TGCAGCGGTACCCCAGGGGCCGCAGATACGCAGTATTTT.

This chain links TRBV6-5 with TRBJ1-1, with 11 bases lining up with TRBD1. With V trimmed by 6 bases and J by 5 bases, 5 bases remained unmatched. Germline V lookup: CDR1 MNHEY, CDR2 SVGAGI. The CDR3 spans 14 residues. CDR3 DNA: TGTGCCAGCAGAGGACAGGGGGCAGGGACTGAAGCTTTCTTT. It specifies CASRGQGAGTEAFF.

The chain carries TRBV19 and TRBJ1-5; D not resolved. Germline V CDR1 and CDR2: LNHDA, SQIVND (reference sequence). The CDR3 is 15 residues long. Trimming took off 3 bases at V and 0 bases at J, with 9 bases between the two ends. In nucleotides, the CDR3 is TGTGCCAGTAGTATTTCACGGAATAGCAATCAGCCCCAGCATTTT. This gives the protein CASSISRNSNQPQHF.